This T cell receptor beta chain comes out of a study of OX40 agonist ivuxolimab in advanced cancers. With respect to the entire study: Ivuxolimab was a fully human IgG2 agonistic monoclonal antibody targeting the costimulatory receptor OX40 (CD134). Intravenous ivuxolimab was administered to patients every 2 weeks at six dose levels: 0.01, 0.1, 0.3, 1.5, 3 and 10 mg/kg. Among the approximately 50 dose-escalation patients, around 20 had hepatocellular carcinoma, 15 melanoma, 9 renal cell carcinoma and 9 head and neck cancer. In the dose-escalation cohort, 70% to 85% of patients were male, and the mean age was approximately 64 years, with a range of about 20 to 90. Prior anti-PD-1, anti-PD-L1 or anti-CTLA-4 therapy was permitted, and checkpoint inhibitors had been received by less than 45% of dose-escalation patients. Partial responses occurred in three dose-escalation patients: two with cutaneous melanoma and one with hepatocellular carcinoma. Peripheral TCRbeta sequencing was intended to test whether TCR sequence diversity was altered and clonal T-cell expansion was caused by ivuxolimab. The paper covers the monotherapy dose-escalation part of the phase I ivuxolimab trial, which included N of about 51 patients. Here is what the overall study found, with its caveats: Which antigens the clonally expanded peripheral T cells were specific for was not determined. At doses of 0.1 to 3.0 mg/kg, clonal expansion of both CD4+ and CD8+ T cells in blood was seen between baseline and week 6. In the 0.1-3.0 mg/kg groups, partial responders had among the lowest normalized peripheral clonal expansion, particularly in CD8+ T cells. Low levels of normalized T-cell clonal expansion were also shown by some nonresponding patients. After ivuxolimab, more expanded clones were found on average in CD8+ T cells than in CD4+ T cells.

This clone was seen just once. The antigen this receptor binds is unknown. The record has no base qualities; no much larger clone is one base away. For sequencing of the TCRbeta CDR3 region, genomic DNA was extracted from the sorted cells. The immunoSEQ Assay was used to sequence the TCRbeta CDR3 regions. Sourced from immuneACCESS, this table was stored by TCRdb with only in-frame sequences that have V and J called. A share of the clones is absent; for the studies checked, an unresolved V gene accounts for under half, and the remainder has no known explanation. In this sample the table shows tens of thousands of clones, approximately 81% of which occur a single time. The ten largest clones capture about 4.5% of the sample. The V end loses 5 bases and the J end loses 1 base, and a stretch of 12 bases separates them. The CDR3 runs 14 residues from the cysteine to the phenylalanine. The CDR3 DNA has 42 bases and is translated from base 1. The germline V gene (reference sequence) yields LNHDA for CDR1 and SQIVND for CDR2.

The trial excluded patients who had a history of autoimmune disease or were on systemic immunosuppression. Peripheral blood for TCR sequencing was collected from all dose cohorts at baseline, on cycle 4 day 1, and on cycle 7 day 1. Samples came from an open-label, multicenter, first-in-human phase I dose-escalation trial of ivuxolimab. Adults with locally advanced or metastatic melanoma, renal cell carcinoma, hepatocellular carcinoma or head and neck squamous cell carcinoma were enrolled in the trial. Before TCR sequencing, CD4+ T cells and CD8+ T cells from peripheral blood were sorted into separate populations.

Recombination joined TRBV19 with TRBJ2-7, with TRBD2 tentatively as D gene (6 bases match). The input for sequencing was CD4+ or CD8+ T cells sorted from blood, taken in a trial of the OX40 agonist ivuxolimab. This receptor was obtained from an adult with an advanced solid tumor such as melanoma, head and neck, liver or kidney cancer. The CDR3 here reads CASSRDSGSYEQYF. The sequenced DNA is TGTGCCAGTAGTCGCGACAGCGGGTCCTACGAGCAGTACTTC.